A single sample gave rise to the 18 T cell receptor beta chains below, sequenced in a study of shared clonotypes between healthy human individuals. Method: immunoSEQ multiplex PCR; TCRdb's copy keeps in-frame clones and lacks some. The repertoire holds some 580,000 clones, with roughly 98% as singletons. Naive CD8 cells lacked CD45RO and underwent positive selection for CCR7, leaving out terminally differentiated effector memory CD45RA+ cells. Sequencing input: naive CD8+ T cells sorted from blood. Receptor source: a man aged 30 to 39 in good health.

The chain employs TRBV7-9 and TRBJ1-5, with a weak D call TRBD1 (6 bases). Germline values: CDR1 SEHNR, CDR2 FQNEAQ (reference sequence). The V gene lost 2 bases and the J gene lost 5 bases, with 10 bases spanning the gap. The CDR3 spans 14 residues. The CDR3 loop is CASSLQGTDQPQHF. CDR3 nucleotide sequence: TGTGCCAGCAGCTTACAGGGGACCGATCAGCCCCAGCATTTT.

The genes are TRBV4-1 and TRBJ2-7, with TRBD2 matching 14 bases. Germline V gene sequence: CDR1 MGHRA, CDR2 YSYEKL. J gave up 6 bases and V 1 base, and 5 bases lay outside the gene matches. This CDR3 region has 16 residues. The CDR3 DNA reads as TGCGCCAGCAGCCAAGTGTCGGGACTAGCGGGAGTCGAGCAGTACTTC. Protein product: CASSQVSGLAGVEQYF.

This sequence joins TRBV29-1 and TRBJ2-1; tentative D call: TRBD1 (5 bases). This CDR3 spans 13 amino acids. Germline assignment: CDR1 SQVTM and CDR2 ANQGSEA. Trimming took off 4 bases at V and 8 bases at J, with 15 bases between the two ends. CDR3 sequence: CSVVPREFHEQFF. CDR3 bases: TGCAGCGTTGTCCCCAGGGAATTTCATGAGCAGTTCTTC.

The chain joins TRBV11-2 to TRBJ2-4, with 13 bases lining up with TRBD2. V shed 4 bases, J shed 0 bases, and the junction held 6 bases outside the gene matches. In germline, CDR1 is SGHAT, CDR2 FQNNGV. The CDR3 sequence is 18 residues long. Here the CDR3 reads CASSSGLAGPLAKNIQYF. The CDR3 region has the DNA TGTGCCAGCAGCTCGGGACTAGCGGGACCGCTAGCCAAAAACATTCAGTACTTC.

The chain is built from TRBV27 and TRBJ1-5; the D is unclear. The CDR3 has 15 amino acids. Germline loops: CDR1 MNHEY, CDR2 SMNVEV (reference sequence). V was trimmed by 4 bases and J by 0 bases, leaving 10 bases between them. CDR3 bases: TGTGCCAGCAGTTCAGCGTTTTATAGCAATCAGCCCCAGCATTTT. It codes for CASSSAFYSNQPQHF.

The chain recombines TRBV27 with TRBJ2-5; TRBD2 matches 9 bases. J lost 4 bases, V lost 2 bases, and 8 bases had no gene match. Germline lookup yields CDR1 MNHEY and CDR2 SMNVEV (reference sequence). The CDR3 is 16 amino acids. CDR3: CASSLQREVDLETQYF. Written as DNA, the CDR3 is TGTGCCAGCAGTTTACAGCGGGAGGTAGATTTAGAGACCCAGTACTTC.

This rearrangement joins TRBV11-2 to TRBJ1-2; 12 bases are a match to TRBD1. This CDR3 has 15 amino acids. Germline CDR1 is SGHAT and CDR2 is FQNNGV. The junction had 3 bases not matched to a gene; V was cut back by 3 bases and J by 4 bases. CDR3 amino acids: CASSFGTGGFYGYTF. CDR3 bases: TGTGCCAGCAGCTTCGGGACAGGGGGCTTCTATGGCTACACCTTC.

The chain carries TRBV5-4 and TRBJ2-1, with 15 positions matching TRBD2. CDR3 length equals 16 residues. Germline trimming cut 9 bases from V and 7 bases from J; bases unmatched to any gene: 11. CDR1 SGHNT and CDR2 YYREEE come from the germline V gene (reference sequence). The DNA of the CDR3 is TGTGCCACCGAGGAGGGGACTAGCGGGAGGTTAAATGAGCAGTTCTTC. Translated: CATEEGTSGRLNEQFF.

The chain links TRBV28 to TRBJ2-3; 8 nucleotides align to TRBD1. Germline values: CDR1 MDHEN, CDR2 SYDVKM. The CDR3 runs to 16 residues. J lost 4 bases, V lost 6 bases, and 12 bases had no gene match. CDR3 sequence reads: CASSPPTGELADTQYF. DNA for the CDR3: TGTGCCAGCAGCCCGCCGACAGGGGAGTTGGCAGATACGCAGTATTTT.

This clone has a single count. The chain has TRBV7-3 and TRBJ2-7; D is perhaps TRBD1 (5 bases). Trimming stripped 1 base from V and 4 bases from J, with 14 bases between. Germline lookup yields CDR1 SGHTA and CDR2 FQGTGA. This CDR3 has 15 amino acids. The CDR3 region has the DNA TGTGCCAGCAGCTTAAGGAAGGGGCGCCGGTACGAGCAGTACTTC. Translation gives CASSLRKGRRYEQYF.

The V gene is TRBV5-1, the J gene TRBJ1-3; 10 nucleotides align to TRBD1. The trim removed 0 bases at V and 4 bases at J, leaving 4 bases unmatched. The length of the CDR3 is 16 residues. In germline, CDR1 is SGHRS, CDR2 YFSETQ. The CDR3 DNA sequence: TGCGCCAGCAGCTTGGAAGACAGGGGGCACGGAAACACCATATATTTT. This translates into CASSLEDRGHGNTIYF.

CDR3 nucleotides: TGTGCCAGCAGTTTATCGCTCAGGAGGGTCGGGGAGCTGTTTTTT. It codes for CASSLSLRRVGELFF. The chain employs TRBV27 and TRBJ2-2; a possible D gene is TRBD2 (6 bases). Trimming stripped 0 bases from V and 7 bases from J, with 12 bases between. The CDR3 loop spans 15 amino acids. Germline CDR1 and CDR2: MNHEY and SMNVEV (reference sequence).

The chain uses TRBV7-8 and TRBJ2-1, with D maybe TRBD2 (6 bases). CDR1 is SGHVS and CDR2 is FQNEAQ in the germline V gene. V shed 5 bases and J shed 5 bases, with 10 bases lying between them. This CDR3 is built from 13 residues. The CDR3 DNA reads as TGTGCCAGCAGCCACGGGAGAAACAATGAGCAGTTCTTC. Protein product: CASSHGRNNEQFF. The variable domain in full, with the rest retrieved from reference TRBV7-8 and TRBJ2-1, is GAGVSQSPRYKVAKRGQDVALRCDPISGHVSLFWYQQALGQGPEFLTYFQNEAQLDKSGLPSDRFFAERPEGSVSTLKIQRTQQEDSAVYLCASSHGRNNEQFFGPGTRLTVL.

This chain joins TRBV4-3 and TRBJ2-7; D not certain. CDR1 is LGHNA and CDR2 is YSLEER in the germline V gene. The CDR3 totals 15 residues. The V and J ends lost 0 bases and 3 bases respectively, with 12 bases between them. The CDR3 coding sequence is TGCGCCAGCAGCCAAGAGAACAAGGATAGCTACGAGCAGTACTTC. This gives the protein CASSQENKDSYEQYF.

The chain combines TRBV6-5 with TRBJ2-7; D perhaps matches TRBD2 (5 bases). V was trimmed by 0 bases and J by 2 bases, leaving 5 bases between them. The CDR3 runs to 13 residues. CDR1 MNHEY and CDR2 SVGAGI come from the germline V gene. DNA of the CDR3: TGTGCCAGCAGTTACTCTAGCGCCTACGAGCAGTACTTC. Protein sequence: CASSYSSAYEQYF.

This clone appeared once. The rearrangement links TRBV5-8 to TRBJ2-1; 9 bases agree with TRBD1. Germline assignment: CDR1 SGHTS and CDR2 YDEGEE. The length of the CDR3 is 13 residues. V was clipped by 4 bases and J by 9 bases; unmatched bases: 5. The CDR3 DNA sequence: TGTGCCAGCAGCCAACAGGGGGCGGTTGAGCAGTTCTTC. Its protein is CASSQQGAVEQFF.

V gene TRBV7-6 combines with J gene TRBJ2-4; a possible D gene is TRBD2 (6 bases). Germline V gene data show CDR1 as SGHVS and CDR2 as FNYEAQ. The CDR3 is made up of 12 amino acids. The V and J ends lost 5 bases and 11 bases respectively, with 13 bases between them. DNA of the CDR3: TGTGCCAGCAGCCCGGGGGTGGGTTTTCAGTACTTC. It specifies CASSPGVGFQYF.

This clone showed up just once. This chain links TRBV9 with TRBJ1-1; 8 nucleotides agree with TRBD1. The trim removed 3 bases at V and 6 bases at J, leaving 7 bases unmatched. This CDR3 region has 14 residues. CDR1 is SGDLS, CDR2 YYNGEE, per germline. CDR3 DNA sequence: TGTGCCAGCAGCGCCGACAGGGGCGACGCTGAAGCTTTCTTT. It translates to CASSADRGDAEAFF.